These T cell receptor beta chains were read from a single sample in a study of cytomegalovirus exposure and HLA in healthy donors. Sequenced by immunoSEQ multiplex PCR; TCRdb stores in-frame clones only, minus some. There are 130,000 or so clones in the sample; about four fifths occur only once, and 0.85% to 1.4% lies in the top ten. The sequenced sample was PBMCs. These receptors were taken from a male donor in good health and CMV-seronegative. Both conserved end residues are part of each CDR3. D genes are given only for firm matches. Expanded clones get a size class; other rows say once, few or many, or leave the size out.

d_gene: TRBD2; j_gene: TRBJ2-3; abundance: -; v_gene: TRBV9; CDR3nt: TGTGCCAGCAGCGCGGTTAGCGGGGGGGCCGTAGATACGCAGTATTTT; CDR3aa: CASSAVSGGAVDTQYF
d_gene: TRBD2; j_gene: TRBJ2-7; abundance: -; v_gene: TRBV7-2; CDR3nt: TGTGCCAGCAGCTTAGGAGGCGGGGGGCCCTACGAGCAGTACTTC; CDR3aa: CASSLGGGGPYEQYF
d_gene: TRBD2; j_gene: TRBJ2-1; abundance: -; v_gene: TRBV9; CDR3nt: TGTGCCAGCAGCGTCCTCAGCGGGGGTTCCTACAATGAGCAGTTCTTC; CDR3aa: CASSVLSGGSYNEQFF
d_gene: -; j_gene: TRBJ1-2; abundance: -; v_gene: TRBV5-1; CDR3nt: TGCGCCAGCAGCTTGATAGCAGAAAACTATGGCTACACCTTC; CDR3aa: CASSLIAENYGYTF
d_gene: -; j_gene: TRBJ1-3; abundance: -; v_gene: TRBV30; CDR3nt: TGTGCCTGGAGTCGAGGGAACACCATATATTTT; CDR3aa: CAWSRGNTIYF
d_gene: -; j_gene: TRBJ1-5; abundance: -; v_gene: TRBV19; CDR3nt: TGTGCCAGTAGTATATCCCCTAGACAGCCCCAGCATTTT; CDR3aa: CASSISPRQPQHF
d_gene: TRBD2; j_gene: TRBJ2-5; abundance: -; v_gene: TRBV7-2; CDR3nt: TGTGCCAGCAGCCTCTCACTAGCGGGGGGAGGAGAGACCCAGTACTTC; CDR3aa: CASSLSLAGGGETQYF
d_gene: TRBD1; j_gene: TRBJ2-1; abundance: -; v_gene: TRBV7-6; CDR3nt: TGTGCCAGCAGCTTAAGGACAGGGGGCACCGTGCATAATGAGCAGTTCTTC; CDR3aa: CASSLRTGGTVHNEQFF
d_gene: -; j_gene: TRBJ1-5; abundance: few; v_gene: TRBV7-9; CDR3nt: TGTGCCAGCAGCTTAGCGTGGGGGGACAATCAGCCCCAGCATTTT; CDR3aa: CASSLAWGDNQPQHF
d_gene: -; j_gene: TRBJ2-2; abundance: -; v_gene: TRBV7-2; CDR3nt: TGTGCCAGCAGTTCACGGGGGATTAACACCGGGGAGCTGTTTTTT; CDR3aa: CASSSRGINTGELFF
d_gene: TRBD1; j_gene: TRBJ1-2; abundance: -; v_gene: TRBV7-2; CDR3nt: TGTGCCAGCAGCTTAGCAGGACAGGGATGGCATGGCTACACCTTC; CDR3aa: CASSLAGQGWHGYTF
d_gene: TRBD1; j_gene: TRBJ2-7; abundance: once; v_gene: TRBV9; CDR3nt: TGTGCCAGCAGCGGACAGGGTTACGAGCAGTACTTC; CDR3aa: CASSGQGYEQYF
d_gene: -; j_gene: TRBJ1-2; abundance: -; v_gene: TRBV7-9; CDR3nt: TGTGCCAGCAGCCCTCAGGGGCGCGACTATGGCTACACCTTC; CDR3aa: CASSPQGRDYGYTF
d_gene: TRBD1; j_gene: TRBJ2-2; abundance: -; v_gene: TRBV4-3; CDR3nt: TGCGCCAGCAGCCGAGTTACCAGGGGGCTGGGCGGGGAGCTGTTTTTT; CDR3aa: CASSRVTRGLGGELFF
d_gene: -; j_gene: TRBJ1-4; abundance: few; v_gene: TRBV5-4; CDR3nt: TGTGCCAGCAGCCAGAATAATGAAAAACTGTTTTTT; CDR3aa: CASSQNNEKLFF
d_gene: -; j_gene: TRBJ1-3; abundance: -; v_gene: TRBV4-3; CDR3nt: TGCGCCAGCAGCCTTTCTCCGGGGATAGGGGGAAACACCATATATTTT; CDR3aa: CASSLSPGIGGNTIYF
d_gene: TRBD2; j_gene: TRBJ2-1; abundance: -; v_gene: TRBV11-2; CDR3nt: TGTGCCAGCAGCGTCCTCGGGACTAGCGGGTTTGAGCAGTTCTTC; CDR3aa: CASSVLGTSGFEQFF
d_gene: TRBD2; j_gene: TRBJ2-1; abundance: once; v_gene: TRBV6-5; CDR3nt: TGTGCCAGCAGTCGAGCGGGGGGGTCCTACAATGAGCAGTTCTTC; CDR3aa: CASSRAGGSYNEQFF
d_gene: -; j_gene: TRBJ2-1; abundance: many; v_gene: TRBV6-4; CDR3nt: TGTGCCAGCAGTGAACTAGGCGGGGGCTCTTACAATGAGCAGTTCTTC; CDR3aa: CASSELGGGSYNEQFF
d_gene: -; j_gene: TRBJ1-6; abundance: -; v_gene: TRBV5-1; CDR3nt: TGCGCCAGCAGCTTGGTTTATTTAGGGGATTCACCCCTCCACTTT; CDR3aa: CASSLVYLGDSPLHF
d_gene: TRBD2; j_gene: TRBJ2-1; abundance: -; v_gene: TRBV19; CDR3nt: TGTGCCAGTAGCCTGACTAGCGGGGAGCAGTTCTTC; CDR3aa: CASSLTSGEQFF
d_gene: TRBD2; j_gene: TRBJ2-3; abundance: -; v_gene: TRBV5-4; CDR3nt: TGTGCCAGCAGCATCCGACTAGCGGATCAAGATACGCAGTATTTT; CDR3aa: CASSIRLADQDTQYF
d_gene: TRBD1; j_gene: TRBJ2-7; abundance: -; v_gene: TRBV10-1; CDR3nt: TGCGCCAGCAGTCGGGACAGGGGGACCTACGAGCAGTACTTC; CDR3aa: CASSRDRGTYEQYF
d_gene: -; j_gene: TRBJ2-3; abundance: few; v_gene: TRBV6-6; CDR3nt: TGTGCCAGCAGTTCAAGGACTACAGATACGCAGTATTTT; CDR3aa: CASSSRTTDTQYF
d_gene: -; j_gene: TRBJ1-5; abundance: -; v_gene: TRBV6-1; CDR3nt: TGTGCCAGCGGGCAAGGCGAGCCCCAGCATTTT; CDR3aa: CASGQGEPQHF
d_gene: -; j_gene: TRBJ2-2; abundance: once; v_gene: TRBV18; CDR3nt: TGTGCCAGCTCACCACCGCAGGCAGGGCGAATAGGGGAGCTGTTTTTT; CDR3aa: CASSPPQAGRIGELFF
d_gene: -; j_gene: TRBJ1-2; abundance: -; v_gene: TRBV14; CDR3nt: TGTGCCAGCAGCCAAGAGAGGGATAAGGGCTACACCTTC; CDR3aa: CASSQERDKGYTF
d_gene: -; j_gene: TRBJ1-6; abundance: -; v_gene: TRBV12-5; CDR3nt: TGTGCTAGTGCCGGGGAGGTTATTAATTCACCCCTCCACTTT; CDR3aa: CASAGEVINSPLHF
d_gene: TRBD1; j_gene: TRBJ1-2; abundance: once; v_gene: TRBV4-3; CDR3nt: TGCGCCAGCAGCCAAGATCTGGGACAGGGTAACTATGGCTACACCTTC; CDR3aa: CASSQDLGQGNYGYTF
d_gene: TRBD2; j_gene: TRBJ2-2; abundance: -; v_gene: TRBV30; CDR3nt: TGTGCCTGGAGTCCGCTGGGACTAGCGGGGGGGACGAACACCGGGGAGCTGTTTTTT; CDR3aa: CAWSPLGLAGGTNTGELFF
d_gene: -; j_gene: TRBJ2-5; abundance: -; v_gene: TRBV9; CDR3nt: TGTGCCAGCAGCCCAAGTGGGGCACAACAAGAGACCCAGTACTTC; CDR3aa: CASSPSGAQQETQYF
d_gene: -; j_gene: TRBJ1-3; abundance: -; v_gene: TRBV15; CDR3nt: TGTGCCACCAGCAGAGATTTGTATCAAGGGGCGAGGGGAAACACCATATATTTT; CDR3aa: CATSRDLYQGARGNTIYF
d_gene: -; j_gene: TRBJ2-2; abundance: -; v_gene: TRBV27; CDR3nt: TGTGCCAGCAGTCTCTACACCGGGGAGCTGTTTTTT; CDR3aa: CASSLYTGELFF
d_gene: -; j_gene: TRBJ2-1; abundance: -; v_gene: TRBV27; CDR3nt: TGTGCCAGCAGTTTACTTGAGGGGGGGCGGAATGAGCAGTTCTTC; CDR3aa: CASSLLEGGRNEQFF
d_gene: TRBD1; j_gene: TRBJ1-4; abundance: -; v_gene: TRBV19; CDR3nt: TGTGCCAGTAGTGTAAGAGGGACAGCCGAAAAACTGTTTTTT; CDR3aa: CASSVRGTAEKLFF
d_gene: -; j_gene: TRBJ1-1; abundance: few; v_gene: TRBV5-1; CDR3nt: TGCGCCAGCAGCTTGGAACCTACAGGTGAAGCTTTCTTT; CDR3aa: CASSLEPTGEAFF
d_gene: -; j_gene: TRBJ2-7; abundance: -; v_gene: TRBV21-1; CDR3nt: TGTGCCAGCAGCACGGCCAGCGGGTACTCCTACGAGCAGTACTTC; CDR3aa: CASSTASGYSYEQYF
d_gene: -; j_gene: TRBJ1-1; abundance: -; v_gene: TRBV7-9; CDR3nt: TGTGCCAGCAGCTTAGCCAGGGGAGAAGCTTTCTTT; CDR3aa: CASSLARGEAFF
d_gene: -; j_gene: TRBJ2-2; abundance: once; v_gene: TRBV5-6; CDR3nt: TGTGCCAGCAGTGAGCGGGTCCTGGACACCGGGGAGCTGTTTTTT; CDR3aa: CASSERVLDTGELFF
d_gene: -; j_gene: TRBJ2-6; abundance: -; v_gene: TRBV7-3; CDR3nt: TGTGCCAGCAGCTTAATTGGTCAGTCTGGGGCCAACGTCCTGACTTTC; CDR3aa: CASSLIGQSGANVLTF
d_gene: TRBD2; j_gene: TRBJ2-3; abundance: -; v_gene: TRBV27; CDR3nt: TGTGCCAGCAGTCTCCGGACTAGCGTGGCCTCAGATACGCAGTATTTT; CDR3aa: CASSLRTSVASDTQYF
d_gene: -; j_gene: TRBJ2-7; abundance: -; v_gene: TRBV13; CDR3nt: TGTGCCAGCAGCTTAAATTTCGGGAATACCTACGAGCAGTACTTC; CDR3aa: CASSLNFGNTYEQYF
d_gene: TRBD1; j_gene: TRBJ1-1; abundance: -; v_gene: TRBV19; CDR3nt: TGTGCATCTACCCCCGGAGACAGGGACACTGAAGCTTTCTTT; CDR3aa: CASTPGDRDTEAFF
d_gene: -; j_gene: TRBJ2-2; abundance: -; v_gene: TRBV10-1; CDR3nt: TGCGCCAGCAGTTCCGGGACAACCCTCACCGGGGAGCTGTTTTTT; CDR3aa: CASSSGTTLTGELFF